This T cell receptor (beta chain) was identified in a study of CD8 T cells in ankylosing spondylitis. Overall study results and limits: It was reported that disease-linked clones were significantly enriched in matched ankylosing spondylitis synovial fluid. Existing reports had already noted some motif variants in reactive arthritis synovial fluid and blood.

The sample holds many counts of this clonotype. Its target is not known. Preparation of TCR beta libraries was done by quantitative 5'-RACE with molecular barcodes. TCRdb ran MiXCR on the 5' RACE reads and lists one entry per CDR3 protein. Of some 140,000 distinct CDR3 sequences in the sample, 6% to 8.5% were seen once. Trimming took 6 bases from V and 1 from J, leaving 15 bases between them. Germline V gene data show CDR1 as DFQATT and CDR2 as SNEGSKA (reference sequence). The CDR3 runs to 14 residues. This chain connects TRBV20-1 to TRBJ1-1; D perhaps matches TRBD1 (5 bases). Material: blood, either unsorted or a sorted T cell fraction (not recorded which). The sequence was collected from a female donor with ankylosing spondylitis or in good health (not recorded which). CDR3 sequence reads: CSARPTGPNTEAFF. The DNA for the CDR3 is TGCAGTGCGAGGCCTACAGGCCCGAACACTGAAGCTTTCTTT.